Sequencing of this T cell receptor (beta chain) was carried out in a study of blood T cell repertoires in COVID-19. On the study more broadly: Spain, Italy and the United States supplied samples that represented acute and convalescent COVID-19. Sources were T cells, B-cell-depleted T cells, or PBMCs; the material itself was cDNA or gDNA.

Trimming took 0 bases from V and 4 from J; bases not matched to a gene: 9. Germline-derived CDR1 and CDR2 are SNHLY and FYNNEI. The CDR3 runs to 16 residues. As originally analysed: Using reference gene primer amplification, nucleated cell counts were estimated. The repertoire was sequenced with immunoSEQ multiplex PCR; TCRdb's copy has only in-frame clones and lacks some. V and J calls and clone size follow that table, whereas D and trimming were derived from the DNA. There are roughly 34,000 clones in the sample; about 90% occur only once, and roughly 20% lies in the top ten. This TCR was recovered from a man aged 80 or over with acute or convalescent COVID-19. The chain has TRBV2 and TRBJ2-7; TRBD2 matches 7 bases. The source material was peripheral blood. DNA of the CDR3: TGTGCCAGCAGTGAAGCAGTGGGGGGAGGGGAATACGAGCAGTACTTC. Translating it yields CASSEAVGGGEYEQYF.